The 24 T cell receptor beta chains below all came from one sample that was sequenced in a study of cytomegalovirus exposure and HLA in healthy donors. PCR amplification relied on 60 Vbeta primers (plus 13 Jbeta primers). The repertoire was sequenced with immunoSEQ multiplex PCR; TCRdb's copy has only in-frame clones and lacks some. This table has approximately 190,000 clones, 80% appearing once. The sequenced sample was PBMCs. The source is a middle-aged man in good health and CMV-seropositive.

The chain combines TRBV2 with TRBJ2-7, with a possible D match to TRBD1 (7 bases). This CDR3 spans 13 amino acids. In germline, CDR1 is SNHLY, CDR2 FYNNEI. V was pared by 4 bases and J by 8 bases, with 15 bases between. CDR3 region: CASSGDREVKQYF. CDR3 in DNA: TGTGCCAGCAGTGGCGACAGGGAGGTTAAGCAGTACTTC. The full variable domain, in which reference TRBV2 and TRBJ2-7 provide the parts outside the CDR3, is EPEVTQTPSHQVTQMGQEVILRCVPISNHLYFYWYRQILGQKVEFLVSFYNNEISEKSEIFDDQFSVERPDGSNFTLKIRSTKLEDSAMYFCASSGDREVKQYFGPGTRLTVT.

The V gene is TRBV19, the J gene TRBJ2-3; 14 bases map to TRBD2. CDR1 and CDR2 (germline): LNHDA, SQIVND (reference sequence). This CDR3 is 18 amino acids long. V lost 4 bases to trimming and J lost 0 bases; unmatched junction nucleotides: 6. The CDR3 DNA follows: TGTGCCAGTAGTAGCGGACTAGCGGGGGGCTCGAGCACAGATACGCAGTATTTT. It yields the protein CASSSGLAGGSSTDTQYF.

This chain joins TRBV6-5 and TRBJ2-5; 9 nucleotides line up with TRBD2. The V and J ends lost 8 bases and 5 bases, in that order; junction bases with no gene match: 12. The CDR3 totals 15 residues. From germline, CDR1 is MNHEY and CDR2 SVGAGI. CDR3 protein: CASGILRGGRETQYF. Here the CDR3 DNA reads TGTGCCAGCGGGATTTTGCGGGGGGGCAGGGAGACCCAGTACTTC.

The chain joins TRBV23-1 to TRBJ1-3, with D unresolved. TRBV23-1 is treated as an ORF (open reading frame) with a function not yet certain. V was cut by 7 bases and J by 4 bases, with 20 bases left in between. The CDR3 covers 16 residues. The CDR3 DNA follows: TGCGCCAGCATCTCGCGGGCCCTCAACCCGGGAAACACCATATATTTT. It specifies CASISRALNPGNTIYF.

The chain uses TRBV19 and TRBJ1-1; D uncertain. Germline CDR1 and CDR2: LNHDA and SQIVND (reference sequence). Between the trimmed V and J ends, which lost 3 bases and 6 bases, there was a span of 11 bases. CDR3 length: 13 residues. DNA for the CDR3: TGTGCCAGTAGTATTGATGTAGAATCTGAAGCTTTCTTT. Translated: CASSIDVESEAFF. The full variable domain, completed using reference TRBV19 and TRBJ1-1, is DGGITQSPKYLFRKEGQNVTLSCEQNLNHDAMYWYRQDPGQGLRLIYYSQIVNDFQKGDIAEGYSVSREKKESFPLTVTSAQKNPTAFYLCASSIDVESEAFFGQGTRLTVV.

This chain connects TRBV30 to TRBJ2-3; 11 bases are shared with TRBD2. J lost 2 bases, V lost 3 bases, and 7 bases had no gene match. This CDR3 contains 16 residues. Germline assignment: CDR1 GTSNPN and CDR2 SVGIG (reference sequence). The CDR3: CAWRLATSGDTDTQYF. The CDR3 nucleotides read TGTGCCTGGAGGCTCGCGACTAGCGGGGACACAGATACGCAGTATTTT.

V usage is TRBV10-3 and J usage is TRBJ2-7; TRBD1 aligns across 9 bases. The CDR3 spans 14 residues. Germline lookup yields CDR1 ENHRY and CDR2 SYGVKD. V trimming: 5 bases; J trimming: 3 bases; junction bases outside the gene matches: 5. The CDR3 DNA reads TGTGCCATCAGTCAACAGGGGGCGAGCTACGAGCAGTACTTC. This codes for CAISQQGASYEQYF.

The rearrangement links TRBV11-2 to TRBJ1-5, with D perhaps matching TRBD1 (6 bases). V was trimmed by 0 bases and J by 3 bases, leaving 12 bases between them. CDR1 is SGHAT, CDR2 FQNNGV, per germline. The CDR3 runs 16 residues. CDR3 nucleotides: TGTGCCAGCAGCTTAGACAACAGGGCCTTCAATCAGCCCCAGCATTTT. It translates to CASSLDNRAFNQPQHF.

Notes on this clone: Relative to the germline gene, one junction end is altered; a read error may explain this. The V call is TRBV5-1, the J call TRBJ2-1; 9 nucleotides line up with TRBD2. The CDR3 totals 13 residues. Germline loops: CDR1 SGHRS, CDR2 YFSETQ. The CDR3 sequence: CTSSPGLALEQFF. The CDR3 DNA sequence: TGCACCAGCAGCCCCGGACTAGCGCTTGAGCAGTTCTTC.

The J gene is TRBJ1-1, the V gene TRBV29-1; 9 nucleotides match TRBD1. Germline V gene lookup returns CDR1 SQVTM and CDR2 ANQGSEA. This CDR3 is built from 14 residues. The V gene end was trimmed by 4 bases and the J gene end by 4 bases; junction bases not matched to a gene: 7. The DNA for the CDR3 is TGCAGCGTTGCCGGGGACAGGGCGAGCACTGAAGCTTTCTTT. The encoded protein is CSVAGDRASTEAFF.

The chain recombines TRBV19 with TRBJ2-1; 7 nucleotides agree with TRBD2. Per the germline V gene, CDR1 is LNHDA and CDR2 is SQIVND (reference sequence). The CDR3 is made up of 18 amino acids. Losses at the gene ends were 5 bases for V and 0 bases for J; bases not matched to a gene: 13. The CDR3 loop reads CASSAVGGGTSSYNEQFF. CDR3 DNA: TGTGCCAGTAGTGCCGTTGGGGGGGGGACGAGCTCCTACAATGAGCAGTTCTTC.

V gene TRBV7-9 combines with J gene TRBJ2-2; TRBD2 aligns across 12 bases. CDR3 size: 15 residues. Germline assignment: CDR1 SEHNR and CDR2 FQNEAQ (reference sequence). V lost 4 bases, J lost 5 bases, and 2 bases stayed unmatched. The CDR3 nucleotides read TGTGCCAGCAGCTCCGGGACTAGCGGGACCGGGGAGCTGTTTTTT. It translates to CASSSGTSGTGELFF.

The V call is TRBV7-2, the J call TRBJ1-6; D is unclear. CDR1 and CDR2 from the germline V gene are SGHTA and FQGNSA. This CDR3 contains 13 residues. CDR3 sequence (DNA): TGTTACTCCGGGAGCTCCTATAATTCACCCCTCCACTTT. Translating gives CYSGSSYNSPLHF.

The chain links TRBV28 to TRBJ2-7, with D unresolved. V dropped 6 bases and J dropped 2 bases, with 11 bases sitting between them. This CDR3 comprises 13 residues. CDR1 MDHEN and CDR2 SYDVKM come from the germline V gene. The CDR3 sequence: CASRPPGPYEQYF. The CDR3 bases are TGTGCCAGCAGACCCCCAGGCCCCTACGAGCAGTACTTC.

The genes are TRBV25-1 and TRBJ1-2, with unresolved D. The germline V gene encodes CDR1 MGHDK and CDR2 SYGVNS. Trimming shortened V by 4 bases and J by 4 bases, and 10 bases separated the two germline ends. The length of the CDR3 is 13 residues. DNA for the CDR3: TGTGCCAGCAGTGGATCGGGGATCTATGGCTACACCTTC. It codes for CASSGSGIYGYTF.

Written as DNA, the CDR3 is TGCGCCAGCAGCCAAGATGCCGGCAGGGGGTTCACAGATACGCAGTATTTT. Encoded protein: CASSQDAGRGFTDTQYF. The chain couples TRBV4-3 to TRBJ2-3; 7 bases line up with TRBD1. V trimming: 0 bases; J trimming: 2 bases; junction bases outside the gene matches: 8. This CDR3 is built from 17 residues. The germline V gene has CDR1 LGHNA and CDR2 YSLEER.

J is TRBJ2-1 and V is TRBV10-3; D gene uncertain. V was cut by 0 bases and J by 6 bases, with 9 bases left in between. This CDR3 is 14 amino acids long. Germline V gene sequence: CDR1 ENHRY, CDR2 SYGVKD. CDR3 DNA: TGTGCCATCAGTGAGTCGAGGATCCGCAATGAGCAGTTCTTC. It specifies CAISESRIRNEQFF.

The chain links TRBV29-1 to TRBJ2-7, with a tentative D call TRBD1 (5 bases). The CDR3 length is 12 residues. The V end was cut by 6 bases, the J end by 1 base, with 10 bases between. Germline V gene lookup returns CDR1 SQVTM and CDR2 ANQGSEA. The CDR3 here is CSVTETSYEQYF. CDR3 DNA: TGCAGCGTGACAGAGACATCCTACGAGCAGTACTTC.

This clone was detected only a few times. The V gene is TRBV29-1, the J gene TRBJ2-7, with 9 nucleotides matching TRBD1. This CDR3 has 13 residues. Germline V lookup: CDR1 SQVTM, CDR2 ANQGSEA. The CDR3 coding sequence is TGCAGTTACGGACAGGGGAGCTCCTACGAGCAGTACTTC. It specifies CSYGQGSSYEQYF.

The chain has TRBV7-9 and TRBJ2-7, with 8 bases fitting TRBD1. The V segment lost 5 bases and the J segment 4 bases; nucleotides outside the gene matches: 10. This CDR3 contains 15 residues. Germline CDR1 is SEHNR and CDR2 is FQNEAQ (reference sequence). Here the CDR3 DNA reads TGTGCCAGCAGCGCAAAGTCGGACAGGGTATACGAGCAGTACTTC. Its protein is CASSAKSDRVYEQYF.

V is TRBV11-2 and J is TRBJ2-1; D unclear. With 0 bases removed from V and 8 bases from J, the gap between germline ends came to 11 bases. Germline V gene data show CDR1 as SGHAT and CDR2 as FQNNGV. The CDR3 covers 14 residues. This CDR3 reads CASSLEGSIDEQFF. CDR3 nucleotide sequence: TGTGCCAGCAGCTTAGAGGGCAGCATCGATGAGCAGTTCTTC.

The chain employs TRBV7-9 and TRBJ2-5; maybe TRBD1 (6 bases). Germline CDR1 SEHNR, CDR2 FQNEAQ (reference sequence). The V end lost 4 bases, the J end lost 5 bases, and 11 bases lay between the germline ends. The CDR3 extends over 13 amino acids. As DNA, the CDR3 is TGTGCCAGCAGCTCACAGGGTTGGGAGACCCAGTACTTC. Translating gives CASSSQGWETQYF.

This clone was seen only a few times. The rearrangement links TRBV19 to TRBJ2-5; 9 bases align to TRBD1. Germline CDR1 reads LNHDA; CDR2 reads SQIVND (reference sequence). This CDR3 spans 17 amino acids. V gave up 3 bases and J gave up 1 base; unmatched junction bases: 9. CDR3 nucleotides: TGTGCCAGTAGTATCAGAACAGGGGGCGCAGGCCAAGAGACCCAGTACTTC. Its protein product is CASSIRTGGAGQETQYF.

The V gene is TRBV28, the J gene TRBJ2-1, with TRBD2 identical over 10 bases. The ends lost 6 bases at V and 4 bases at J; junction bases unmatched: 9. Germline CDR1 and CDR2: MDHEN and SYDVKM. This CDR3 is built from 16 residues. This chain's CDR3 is CASSPNPSGGYNEQFF. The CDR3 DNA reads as TGTGCCAGCAGCCCCAACCCTAGCGGGGGATACAATGAGCAGTTCTTC.